The T cell receptor (beta chain) described here comes from a study of T cell responses to AZD1222 COVID-19 vaccine (dated by TCRdb to the early 2020s). General notes on the study: A total of 230 to 250 trial participants underwent TCR sequencing, of whom approximately 210 received two doses of AZD1222 and approximately 25 received two doses of the MenACWY control vaccine. Enrollment into the trials was organized by age into subgroups of 18-55, 56-69 and 70-plus years, and those subgroups contained approximately 160, 26 and 62 TCR-sequenced participants, respectively.

The CDR3 regions of human TCRbeta chains were analyzed by immunosequencing. The authors' analysis ran thus. TCRs in the repertoires were matched against a reference library of SARS-CoV-2-specific TCRs that had been generated with the MIRA antigen-specificity platform. Breadth meant the fraction of unique TCRs that were SARS-CoV-2-associated, whereas depth meant the fraction of total T cells that were SARS-CoV-2-associated. Using the MIRA data, each spike-specific TCR was assigned both to the spike region to which the TCR was reactive and to a CD4 or CD8 class. Log10-transformed breadth and depth values were compared by one-way ANOVA with Sidak's multiple comparisons tests. TCRdb obtained this table from immuneACCESS and retained in-frame rearrangements with V and J assigned. These tables miss some clones; where compared with another copy, unresolved V genes account for less than half of the shortfall, and the remainder is unexplained. The V and J calls and clone size were taken over from that table, and D and trimming were inferred from the DNA. This sample has tens of thousands of clones in its table, and 75% to 95% of those were observed once. The ten top clones hold 4.5% to 5.5% of the sample.

The meaning of the sample's time point label: baseline before first vaccination. This sample's treatment or condition label indicates: meningococcal conjugate vaccine given as trial control. The vaccinee samples were drawn from two UK trials, COV001 and COV002, one of which was a single-blind randomized controlled phase 2/3 trial testing AZD1222 (ChAdOx1 nCoV-19) in healthy adults. For TCRbeta chain sequencing, PBMC samples were collected from trial participants at day 0 and at day 28 after the second dose. For this clone: Its antigen has not been determined. No base quality information exists; no much larger clone differs at one position.

Per the germline V gene (reference sequence), LNHDA is the CDR1 and SQIVND is the CDR2. V is pared back by 5 bases and J by 1 base, with 12 bases lying between the germline termini. From cysteine to phenylalanine, the CDR3 is 15 amino acids long. Only the CDR3 portion is preserved as DNA: 45 bases, with reading frame beginning at the first base. Study-wide conclusions, independent of this receptor: Participants were mostly white British and included more females than males, and it was suggested by the authors that clonal diversity may have been underestimated. A significant rise in spike-specific TCR breadth and depth was observed after two AZD1222 doses relative to day 0 and relative to MenACWY recipients. Epitopes outside the regions mutated in the B.1.351 and B.1.1.7 variants were reportedly recognized by nearly half of the unique spike-specific TCRs. Because no day 14 peak-response samples were available, the repertoires could be characterized only after the peak T cell response. The whole spike protein was spanned by vaccine-associated CD4 TCRs, and dominant responses were seen in regions 160-218 and 743-854. In the small 56-69-year group, the increase in depth fell short of significance, most likely because of low power. Conclusions about previously exposed vaccinees are limited because only six or seven AZD1222 recipients were SARS-CoV-2 seropositive at baseline.

The sequence was obtained from an adult in good health. This material consisted of peripheral blood, taken on day 0 of MenACWY control vaccination. The chain links TRBV19 with TRBJ2-1; the D gene is possibly TRBD2, with 5 bases matching. The CDR3 region reads CASSPSRGSYNEQFF. The DNA is as follows: TGTGCCAGTAGTCCCTCCCGGGGTTCCTACAATGAGCAGTTCTTC.